Listed below are T cell receptor beta chains from one sample, sequenced in a study of cytomegalovirus exposure and HLA in healthy donors. Libraries were prepared by immunoSEQ multiplex PCR; TCRdb keeps only in-frame clonotypes and omits some of them. The sample has approximately 110,000 clones, roughly 80% seen once. Material: PBMCs. These receptors all come from a man aged 30 to 39 in good health and CMV-seropositive. Each CDR3 is given with its conserved first and last residue. D genes are given only for firm matches. The size of a clone is reported for some rows only, either as once, few or many, or as a class for expanded clones.

size	J	V	D	CDR3	DNA
-	TRBJ2-3	TRBV4-1	-	CASSHPVQGTQYF	TGCGCCAGCAGCCATCCCGTCCAGGGGACGCAGTATTTT
-	TRBJ1-2	TRBV19	-	CASSMSRNYGYTF	TGTGCCAGTAGTATGTCCCGGAACTATGGCTACACCTTC
-	TRBJ1-1	TRBV6-5	-	CASSYMRGGGTEAFF	TGTGCCAGCAGTTACATGCGGGGGGGAGGCACTGAAGCTTTCTTT
-	TRBJ2-1	TRBV6-4	TRBD2	CASSGSTSGASEQFF	TGTGCCAGCAGTGGCTCTACTAGCGGGGCGAGTGAGCAGTTCTTC
-	TRBJ2-7	TRBV7-9	TRBD1	CASTRQGVSHEQYF	TGTGCCAGCACCAGACAGGGGGTCTCCCACGAGCAGTACTTC
-	TRBJ2-1	TRBV7-9	TRBD2	CASSASGGTSWGEQFF	TGTGCCAGCAGCGCTAGCGGGGGGACCTCCTGGGGTGAGCAGTTCTTC
-	TRBJ1-5	TRBV19	-	CASSTPGETATHQPQHF	TGTGCCAGTAGTACCCCGGGGGAGACGGCGACTCATCAGCCCCAGCATTTT
-	TRBJ1-2	TRBV6-1	-	CASSEAGGPSYGYTF	TGTGCCAGCAGTGAAGCTGGGGGCCCAAGCTATGGCTACACCTTC
-	TRBJ2-7	TRBV5-6	-	CASNGGSGEQYF	TGTGCCAGCAATGGGGGGTCGGGGGAGCAGTACTTC
-	TRBJ1-1	TRBV6-5	-	CASSYQRLNTEAFF	TGTGCCAGCAGTTACCAGCGGCTGAACACTGAAGCTTTCTTT
-	TRBJ2-7	TRBV15	-	CATSPRGLGIRDYEQYF	TGTGCCACCAGCCCCCGGGGTCTCGGAATACGGGACTACGAGCAGTACTTC
-	TRBJ2-5	TRBV4-1	-	CASSQGAGQETQYF	TGCGCCAGCAGCCAAGGGGCAGGGCAAGAGACCCAGTACTTC
-	TRBJ1-2	TRBV7-9	TRBD1	CASSRQGARNGYTF	TGTGCCAGCAGCCGACAGGGGGCTAGGAATGGCTACACCTTC
-	TRBJ1-4	TRBV9	-	CASSVDSGGEKLFF	TGTGCCAGCAGCGTAGACAGCGGGGGTGAAAAACTGTTTTTT
-	TRBJ1-5	TRBV4-3	-	CASSQDYRGFSNQPQHF	TGCGCCAGCAGCCAAGATTATAGGGGCTTTAGCAATCAGCCCCAGCATTTT
-	TRBJ1-1	TRBV9	-	CASSVSPTRNTEAFF	TGTGCCAGCAGCGTATCCCCGACAAGGAACACTGAAGCTTTCTTT
-	TRBJ1-1	TRBV30	-	CAGHRAPGAFF	TGTGCCGGGCACAGGGCACCGGGAGCTTTCTTT
-	TRBJ2-7	TRBV4-2	TRBD1	CASSPRGTRDRGFYEQYF	TGTGCCAGCAGCCCAAGAGGGACACGGGACAGGGGTTTCTACGAGCAGTACTTC
-	TRBJ2-3	TRBV19	-	CASTSVDRTDTQYF	TGTGCCAGTACTAGCGTAGATCGCACAGATACGCAGTATTTT
once	TRBJ2-3	TRBV7-8	-	CASSRGDTQYF	TGTGCCAGCAGCCGGGGGGATACGCAGTATTTT
-	TRBJ2-5	TRBV11-3	-	CASSLDRGETQYF	TGTGCCAGCAGCTTAGATCGGGGGGAGACCCAGTACTTC
-	TRBJ1-1	TRBV9	TRBD1	CASSVVGGAGEAFF	TGTGCCAGCAGCGTAGTAGGGGGCGCAGGTGAAGCTTTCTTT
few	TRBJ1-1	TRBV5-4	-	CASIDRTYSNTEAFF	TGTGCCAGCATCGACAGAACCTACTCGAACACTGAAGCTTTCTTT
-	TRBJ1-1	TRBV5-1	-	CASSLASEYEAFF	TGCGCCAGCAGCTTGGCGAGTGAATATGAAGCTTTCTTT
once	TRBJ2-7	TRBV6-1	-	CASSERSLTTKQYF	TGTGCCAGCAGTGAGCGTTCATTGACTACGAAGCAGTACTTC
once	TRBJ2-7	TRBV10-3	TRBD1	CAIRGQGVKGDEQYF	TGTGCCATCAGGGGACAGGGTGTGAAGGGGGACGAGCAGTACTTC
-	TRBJ2-2	TRBV6-1	TRBD1	CASSEWGQAGTGELFF	TGTGCCAGCAGTGAATGGGGACAGGCAGGCACCGGGGAGCTGTTTTTT
-	TRBJ1-2	TRBV5-1	-	CASSPADYGYTF	TGCGCCAGCAGCCCCGCGGACTATGGCTACACCTTC
-	TRBJ1-1	TRBV11-3	-	CASSVGVNTEAFF	TGTGCCAGCAGCGTAGGAGTGAACACTGAAGCTTTCTTT
-	TRBJ2-5	TRBV18	-	CASSPALQGGGQETQYF	TGTGCCAGCTCACCAGCTCTGCAGGGAGGTGGCCAAGAGACCCAGTACTTC
-	TRBJ1-5	TRBV19	TRBD1	CASSTSWTGSNQPQHF	TGTGCCAGTAGTACAAGTTGGACAGGGTCAAATCAGCCCCAGCATTTT
-	TRBJ2-3	TRBV2	-	CASSDGHSGDTQYF	TGTGCCAGCAGTGATGGGCACAGCGGAGATACGCAGTATTTT
few	TRBJ2-3	TRBV7-2	-	CASRGQDTQYF	TGTGCCAGCAGGGGGCAAGATACGCAGTATTTT
-	TRBJ2-5	TRBV7-2	TRBD2	CASNNGRGGLETQYF	TGTGCCAGCAACAACGGGAGGGGGGGGCTAGAGACCCAGTACTTC
-	TRBJ1-6	TRBV10-2	-	CASRRQNSPLHF	TGCGCCAGCAGGAGACAGAATTCACCCCTCCACTTT
-	TRBJ2-7	TRBV29-1	TRBD2	CSVDQAGETYEQYF	TGCAGCGTTGATCAAGCGGGGGAAACCTACGAGCAGTACTTC
-	TRBJ1-2	TRBV4-2	TRBD1	CASSQPGQLNYGYTF	TGTGCCAGCAGCCAACCGGGACAGCTGAACTATGGCTACACCTTC
-	TRBJ2-5	TRBV28	-	CASTPPGRDSETQYF	TGTGCCAGCACTCCGCCGGGCAGGGATTCGGAGACCCAGTACTTC
-	TRBJ2-7	TRBV27	TRBD1	CASSSTGGGYEQYF	TGTGCCAGCAGTTCCACAGGGGGCGGTTACGAGCAGTACTTC
-	TRBJ2-3	TRBV19	TRBD2	CASNSRGRVTDTQYF	TGTGCCAGTAACTCCCGGGGGAGGGTGACAGATACGCAGTATTTT
-	TRBJ1-1	TRBV6-1	TRBD1	CASSVRAGGLARNTEAFF	TGTGCCAGCAGTGTTAGGGCAGGGGGCCTGGCACGGAACACTGAAGCTTTCTTT
-	TRBJ1-5	TRBV27	TRBD1	CASSLRGRGLYQPQHF	TGTGCCAGCAGTTTACGGGGCAGGGGGCTTTATCAGCCCCAGCATTTT
-	TRBJ2-1	TRBV7-6	-	CASSPPGASYNEQFF	TGTGCCAGCAGCCCCCCTGGGGCTTCCTACAATGAGCAGTTCTTC
once	TRBJ1-4	TRBV7-2	TRBD1	CASSRDRPAGEKLFF	TGTGCCAGCAGCCGGGACAGGCCCGCAGGTGAAAAACTGTTTTTT
-	TRBJ2-7	TRBV6-5	TRBD1	CASSVGQTPYEQYF	TGTGCCAGCAGTGTGGGACAGACCCCCTACGAGCAGTACTTC
-	TRBJ1-6	TRBV7-9	TRBD1	CASSSVGQENNSPLHF	TGTGCCAGCAGCTCCGTCGGACAGGAAAATAATTCACCCCTCCACTTT
-	TRBJ2-7	TRBV4-3	TRBD2	CASSQELAGTYEQYF	TGCGCCAGCAGCCAAGAACTAGCGGGGACCTACGAGCAGTACTTC